Following are 12 T cell receptor beta chains from one sample sequenced in a study of blood T cell repertoires in COVID-19. TCRdb keeps only in-frame clones here, not all; method: immunoSEQ multiplex PCR. The data contain about 210,000 clones, around 88% of them singletons. The specimen was peripheral blood. The source is a woman between 45 and 60 years old with acute or convalescent COVID-19.

The rearrangement uses TRBV10-3 and TRBJ1-4; 7 bases agree with TRBD1. This CDR3 has 16 amino acids. The junction had 10 bases not matched to a gene; V was cut back by 2 bases and J by 7 bases. Germline-derived CDR1 and CDR2 are ENHRY and SYGVKD. CDR3 in amino acids: CAISERQGVNGEKLFF. The CDR3 nucleotides read TGTGCCATCAGTGAGAGGCAGGGGGTAAATGGTGAAAAACTGTTTTTT.

The J gene is TRBJ1-2, the V gene TRBV28; perhaps TRBD1 as D (5 bases). Trimming took 5 bases from V and 5 from J, leaving 15 bases between them. The germline CDR1 and CDR2 sequences are MDHEN and SYDVKM. The CDR3 is 14 amino acids. In DNA, the CDR3 is TGTGCCAGCAGTACACACCGGGACTCATATGGCTACACCTTC. This gives the protein CASSTHRDSYGYTF.

The rearrangement links TRBV19 to TRBJ1-2, with D tentatively TRBD1 (5 bases). The CDR3 length is 12 residues. Germline CDR1 is LNHDA and CDR2 is SQIVND (reference sequence). V gave up 7 bases and J gave up 4 bases, with 10 bases separating them. This chain's CDR3 is CASKGPLYGYTF. CDR3 nucleotides: TGTGCCAGTAAGGGGCCTCTCTATGGCTACACCTTC.

The rearrangement joins TRBV29-1 to TRBJ1-2, with TRBD1 as a possible D gene (5 bases). The germline CDR1 and CDR2 sequences are SQVTM and ANQGSEA. The CDR3 is 14 amino acids. Trimming removed 3 bases at V and 0 bases at J, with 11 bases between. CDR3 amino acids: CSVEGGLPNYGYTF. CDR3 bases: TGCAGCGTTGAGGGGGGTCTACCTAACTATGGCTACACCTTC.

As to this clone: An end of the junction does not agree with germline; a read error may underlie this. The rearrangement uses TRBV3-1 (or the pseudogene TRBV3-2) and TRBJ2-7; 9 nucleotides align to TRBD2. Germline CDR1 and CDR2: LGHDT and YNNKEL (reference sequence). The CDR3 is 14 amino acids. Here the CDR3 reads CASSLLRGSGRFSF. The CDR3 nucleotides read TGTGCCAGCAGCCTACTGAGGGGTAGCGGGAGATTTAGCTTC.

In regard to this clone: Additional DNA sequences in this sample encode the identical CDR3. The chain employs TRBV5-4 and TRBJ1-4; 11 bases fit TRBD1. CDR3 length: 14 residues. Germline V gives CDR1 SGHNT, CDR2 YYREEE (reference sequence). After removal of 4 bases from V and 7 bases from J, the junction contained 3 bases not matched to a gene. CDR3 amino acids: CASSRGQGGEKLFF. The DNA for the CDR3 is TGTGCCAGCAGCCGGGGACAGGGGGGTGAAAAACTGTTTTTT.

This sequence joins TRBV28 and TRBJ2-1, with 9 bases lining up with TRBD1. The CDR3 loop spans 20 amino acids. Germline CDR1 MDHEN, CDR2 SYDVKM. Trimming removed 4 bases from V and 3 bases from J; junction bases left unmatched: 19. The CDR3 bases are TGTGCCAGCAGTTCCCGGGCAAATCCGGGACAGGGTGGGCACTACAATGAGCAGTTCTTC. It encodes CASSSRANPGQGGHYNEQFF.

This rearrangement joins TRBV11-2 to TRBJ2-1; 9 bases map to TRBD2. Germline trimming cut 0 bases from V and 3 bases from J; bases unmatched to any gene: 9. Germline loops: CDR1 SGHAT, CDR2 FQNNGV. The CDR3 covers 18 residues. The CDR3 loop reads CASSLDWASGNSYNEQFF. DNA for the CDR3: TGTGCCAGCAGCTTAGATTGGGCTAGCGGGAATAGCTACAATGAGCAGTTCTTC.

The V gene is TRBV20-1, the J gene TRBJ1-2; 11 nucleotides agree with TRBD1. V shed 5 bases and J 5 bases; nucleotides not matched to a gene: 7. This CDR3 region has 14 residues. Per the germline V gene, CDR1 is DFQATT and CDR2 is SNEGSKA (reference sequence). The CDR3 reads CSAGGTGGIYGYTF. As DNA, the CDR3 is TGCAGTGCTGGTGGGACAGGGGGAATATATGGCTACACCTTC.

The chain employs TRBV2 and TRBJ1-1; D is uncertain. This CDR3 is 12 amino acids long. Germline CDR1 reads SNHLY; CDR2 reads FYNNEI. Trimming cost V 1 base and J 11 bases, with 11 bases left between them. The CDR3 DNA reads TGTGCCAGCAGTGAAGGCCGGGGAGGGGCTTTCTTT. It encodes CASSEGRGGAFF.

This clone was seen a single time. The chain employs TRBV5-6 and TRBJ2-5; D is unresolved. The V gene lost 0 bases and the J gene lost 4 bases, with 4 bases spanning the gap. Germline CDR1 and CDR2: SGHDT and YYEEEE. There are 12 residues in the CDR3. CDR3 sequence reads: CASSLALETQYF. In DNA, the CDR3 is TGTGCCAGCAGCTTGGCCTTAGAGACCCAGTACTTC.

This chain uses TRBV27 with TRBJ2-3; D remains ambiguous. The V gene lost 0 bases and the J gene lost 4 bases, with 5 bases spanning the gap. The germline gives CDR1 MNHEY, CDR2 SMNVEV (reference sequence). CDR3 size: 13 residues. In nucleotides, the CDR3 is TGTGCCAGCAGTTTATCTAATGCAGATACGCAGTATTTT. Its protein product is CASSLSNADTQYF.